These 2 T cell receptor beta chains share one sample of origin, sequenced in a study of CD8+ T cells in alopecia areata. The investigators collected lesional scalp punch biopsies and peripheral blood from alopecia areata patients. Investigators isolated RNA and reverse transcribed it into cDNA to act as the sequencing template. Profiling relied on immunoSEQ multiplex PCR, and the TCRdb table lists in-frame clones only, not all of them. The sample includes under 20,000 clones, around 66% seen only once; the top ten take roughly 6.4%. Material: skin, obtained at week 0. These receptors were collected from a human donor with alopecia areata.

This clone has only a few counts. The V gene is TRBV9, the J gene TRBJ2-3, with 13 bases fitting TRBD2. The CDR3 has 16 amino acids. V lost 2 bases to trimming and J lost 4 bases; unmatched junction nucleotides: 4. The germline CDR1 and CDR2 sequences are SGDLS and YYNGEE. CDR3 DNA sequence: TGTGCCAGCAGCGTTGGACTAGCGGGGGCTCCAGATACGCAGTATTTT. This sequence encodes CASSVGLAGAPDTQYF.

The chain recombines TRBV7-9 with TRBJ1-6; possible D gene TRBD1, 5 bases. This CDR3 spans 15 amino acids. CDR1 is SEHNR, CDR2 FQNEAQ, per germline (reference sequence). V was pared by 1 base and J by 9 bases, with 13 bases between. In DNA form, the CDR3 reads TGTGCCAGCAGCTTAGGGGGGGATCAGAGTTCACCCCTCCACTTT. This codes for CASSLGGDQSSPLHF.